This T cell receptor beta chain was documented in a study of CD4+ T cells in melanoma. Study-level findings and limits: A reported correlation linked neoantigen-specific CD4+ T cells to CD8+, macrophage and B cell function. In melanoma, neoantigen-specific CD4+ T cells reportedly differed in differentiation state.

The germline V gene encodes CDR1 MNHEY and CDR2 SMNVEV (reference sequence). Between the trimmed V and J ends, which lost 6 bases and 1 base, there was a span of 8 bases. The CDR3 contains 13 residues. Clones were sequenced by immunoSEQ multiplex PCR, and TCRdb holds only the in-frame ones, with some missing. The sample carries 40,000 to 50,000 clones, nearly 90% recorded once. About this clone: Its antigen is unknown.

The specimen sequenced was peripheral blood. The rearrangement uses TRBV27 and TRBJ2-3, with D hard to call. The clonotype was recovered from a human donor with melanoma. DNA of the CDR3: TGTGCCAGCAGAGTCGTCGGCACAGATACGCAGTATTTT. It yields the protein CASRVVGTDTQYF.